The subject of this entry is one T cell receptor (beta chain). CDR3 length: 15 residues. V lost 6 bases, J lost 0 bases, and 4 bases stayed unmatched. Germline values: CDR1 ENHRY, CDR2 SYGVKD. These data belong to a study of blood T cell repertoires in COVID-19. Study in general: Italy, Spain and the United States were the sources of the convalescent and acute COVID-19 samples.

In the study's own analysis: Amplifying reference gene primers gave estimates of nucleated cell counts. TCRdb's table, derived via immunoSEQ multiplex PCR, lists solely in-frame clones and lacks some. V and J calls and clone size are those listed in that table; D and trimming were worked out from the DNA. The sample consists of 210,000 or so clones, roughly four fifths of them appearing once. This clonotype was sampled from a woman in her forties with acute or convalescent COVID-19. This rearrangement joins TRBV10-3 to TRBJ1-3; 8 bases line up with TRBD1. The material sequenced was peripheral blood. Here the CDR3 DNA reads TGTGCCATCAGCGGACAGGGTCTCTCTGGAAACACCATATATTTT. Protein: CAISGQGLSGNTIYF.